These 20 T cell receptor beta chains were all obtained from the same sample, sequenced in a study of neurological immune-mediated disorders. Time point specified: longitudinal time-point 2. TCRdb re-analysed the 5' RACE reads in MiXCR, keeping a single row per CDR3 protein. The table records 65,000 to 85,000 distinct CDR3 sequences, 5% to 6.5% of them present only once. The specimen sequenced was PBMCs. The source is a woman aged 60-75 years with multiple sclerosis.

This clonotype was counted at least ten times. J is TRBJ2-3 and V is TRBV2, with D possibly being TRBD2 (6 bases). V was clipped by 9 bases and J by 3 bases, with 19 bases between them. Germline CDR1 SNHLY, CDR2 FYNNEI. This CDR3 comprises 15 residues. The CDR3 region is CASRGERAETDTQYF. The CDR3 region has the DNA TGTGCCAGTCGCGGGGAAAGGGCGGAAACAGATACGCAGTATTTT.

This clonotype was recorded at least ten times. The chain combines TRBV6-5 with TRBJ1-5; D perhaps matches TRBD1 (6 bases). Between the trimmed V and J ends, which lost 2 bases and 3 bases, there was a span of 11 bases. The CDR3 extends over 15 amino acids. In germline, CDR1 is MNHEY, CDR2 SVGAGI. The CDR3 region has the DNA TGTGCCAGCAGTTACGGCGGGGGCTCCAATCAGCCCCAGCATTTT. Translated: CASSYGGGSNQPQHF.

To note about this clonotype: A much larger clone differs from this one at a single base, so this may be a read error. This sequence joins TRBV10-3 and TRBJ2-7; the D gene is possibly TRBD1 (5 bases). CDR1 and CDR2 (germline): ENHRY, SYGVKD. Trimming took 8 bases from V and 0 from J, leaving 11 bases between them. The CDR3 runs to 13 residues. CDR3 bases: TGTGCCATCGGGGCAGGGAACTCCTACGAGCAGTACTTC. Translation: CAIGAGNSYEQYF.

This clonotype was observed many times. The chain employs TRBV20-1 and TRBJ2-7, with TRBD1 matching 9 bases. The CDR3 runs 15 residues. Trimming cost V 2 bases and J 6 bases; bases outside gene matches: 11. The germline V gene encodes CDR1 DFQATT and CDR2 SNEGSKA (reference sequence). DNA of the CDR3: TGCAGTGCTAGAAATCCGGGACAGGGTCGTGGCGAGCAGTACTTC. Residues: CSARNPGQGRGEQYF.

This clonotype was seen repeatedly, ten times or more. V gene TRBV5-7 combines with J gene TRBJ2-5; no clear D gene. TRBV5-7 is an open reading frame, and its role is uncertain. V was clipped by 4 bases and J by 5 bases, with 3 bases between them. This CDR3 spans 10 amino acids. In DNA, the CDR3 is TGTGCCAGCAGCCGGGAGACCCAGTACTTC. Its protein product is CASSRETQYF.

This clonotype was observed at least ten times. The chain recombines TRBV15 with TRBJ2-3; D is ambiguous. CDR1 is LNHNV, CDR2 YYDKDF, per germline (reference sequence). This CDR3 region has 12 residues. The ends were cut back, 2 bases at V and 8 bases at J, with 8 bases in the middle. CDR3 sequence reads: CATSRNSITQYF. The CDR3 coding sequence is TGTGCCACCAGCAGAAACTCCATTACGCAGTATTTT.

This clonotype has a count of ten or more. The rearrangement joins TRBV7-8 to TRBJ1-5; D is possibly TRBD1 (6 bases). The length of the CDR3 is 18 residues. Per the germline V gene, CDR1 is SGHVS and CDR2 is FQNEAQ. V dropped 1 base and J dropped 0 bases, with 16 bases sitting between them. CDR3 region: CASSLGSGSGASNQPQHF. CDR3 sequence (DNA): TGTGCCAGCAGCTTAGGGAGTGGGTCAGGGGCTAGCAATCAGCCCCAGCATTTT.

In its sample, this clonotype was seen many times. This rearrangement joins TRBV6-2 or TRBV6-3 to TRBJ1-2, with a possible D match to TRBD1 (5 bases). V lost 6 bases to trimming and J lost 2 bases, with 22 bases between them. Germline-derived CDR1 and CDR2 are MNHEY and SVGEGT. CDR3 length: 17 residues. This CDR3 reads CASSPVVRAGFNYGYTF. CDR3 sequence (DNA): TGTGCCAGCAGCCCCGTCGTGAGGGCAGGGTTCAACTATGGCTACACCTTC.

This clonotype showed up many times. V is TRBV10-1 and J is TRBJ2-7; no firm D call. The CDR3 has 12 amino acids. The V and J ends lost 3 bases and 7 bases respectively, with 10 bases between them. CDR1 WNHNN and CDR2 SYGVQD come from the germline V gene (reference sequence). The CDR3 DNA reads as TGCGCCAGCAGTGAAACCCCCAATGAGCAGTACTTC. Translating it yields CASSETPNEQYF.

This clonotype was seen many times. The CDR3 spells CSAGRSNSPLHF. CDR3 bases: TGCAGTGCCGGTAGGAGCAATTCACCCCTCCACTTT. The gene calls are TRBV20-1 and TRBJ1-6; D remains ambiguous. Trimming shortened V by 6 bases and J by 7 bases, and 10 bases separated the two germline ends. Germline V gene sequence: CDR1 DFQATT, CDR2 SNEGSKA (reference sequence). CDR3 length equals 12 residues.

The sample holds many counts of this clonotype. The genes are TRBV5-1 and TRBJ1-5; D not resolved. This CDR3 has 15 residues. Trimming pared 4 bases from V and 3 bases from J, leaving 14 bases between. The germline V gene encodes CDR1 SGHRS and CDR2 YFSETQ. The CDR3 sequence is CASSPGFLPNQPQHF. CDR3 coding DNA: TGCGCCAGCAGCCCCGGATTCCTACCCAATCAGCCCCAGCATTTT.

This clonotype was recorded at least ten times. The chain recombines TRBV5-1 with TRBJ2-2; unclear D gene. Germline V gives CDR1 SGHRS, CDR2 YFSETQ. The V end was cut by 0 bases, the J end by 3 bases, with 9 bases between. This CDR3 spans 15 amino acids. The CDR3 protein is CASSLVGRDTGELFF. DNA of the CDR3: TGCGCCAGCAGCTTGGTCGGACGGGACACCGGGGAGCTGTTTTTT.

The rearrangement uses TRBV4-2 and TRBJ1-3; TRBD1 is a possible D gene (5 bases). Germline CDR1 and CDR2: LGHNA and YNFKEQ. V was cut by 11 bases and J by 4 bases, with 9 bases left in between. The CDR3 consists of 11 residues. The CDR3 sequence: CAAGEGNTIYF. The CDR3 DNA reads TGTGCCGCGGGGGAGGGAAACACCATATATTTT.

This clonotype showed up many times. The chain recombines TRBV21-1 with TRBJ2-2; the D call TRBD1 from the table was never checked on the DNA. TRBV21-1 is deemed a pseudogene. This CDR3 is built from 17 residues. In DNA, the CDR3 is TGTGCCAGCACCGCAGACAGGGGGCGTATATACACCGGGGAGCTGTTTTTT. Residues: CASTADRGRIYTGELFF.

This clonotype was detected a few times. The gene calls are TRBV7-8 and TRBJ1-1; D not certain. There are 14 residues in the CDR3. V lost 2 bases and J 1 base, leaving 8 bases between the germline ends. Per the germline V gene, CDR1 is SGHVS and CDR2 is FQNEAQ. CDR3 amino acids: CASSLSIGNTEAFF. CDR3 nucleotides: TGTGCCAGCAGCTTAAGTATAGGGAACACTGAAGCTTTCTTT.

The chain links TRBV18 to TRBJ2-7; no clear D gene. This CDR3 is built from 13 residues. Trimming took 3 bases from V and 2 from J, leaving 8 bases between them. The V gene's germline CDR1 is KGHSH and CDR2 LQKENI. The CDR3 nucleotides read TGTGCCAGCTCACCCTCGGGCGCCTACGAGCAGTACTTC. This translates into CASSPSGAYEQYF.

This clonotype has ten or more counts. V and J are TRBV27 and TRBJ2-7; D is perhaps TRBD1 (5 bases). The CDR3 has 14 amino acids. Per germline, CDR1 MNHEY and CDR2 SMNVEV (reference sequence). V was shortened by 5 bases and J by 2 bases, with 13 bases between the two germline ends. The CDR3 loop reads CASSPPTGPYEQYF. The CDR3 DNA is TGTGCCAGCAGTCCACCAACAGGACCCTACGAGCAGTACTTC.

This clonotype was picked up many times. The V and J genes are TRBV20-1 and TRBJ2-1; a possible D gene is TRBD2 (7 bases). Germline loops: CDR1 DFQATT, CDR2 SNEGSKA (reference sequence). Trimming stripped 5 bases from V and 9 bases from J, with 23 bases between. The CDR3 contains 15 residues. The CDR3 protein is CSAPSRGGAGVEQFF. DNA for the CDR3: TGCAGTGCTCCCAGTCGTGGGGGGGCTGGGGTTGAGCAGTTCTTC.

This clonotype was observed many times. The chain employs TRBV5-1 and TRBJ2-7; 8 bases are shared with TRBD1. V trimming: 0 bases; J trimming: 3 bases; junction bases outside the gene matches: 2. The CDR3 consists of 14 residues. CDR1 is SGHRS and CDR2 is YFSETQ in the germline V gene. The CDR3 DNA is TGCGCCAGCAGCTTGGGTACAGGGGGCTACGAGCAGTACTTC. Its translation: CASSLGTGGYEQYF. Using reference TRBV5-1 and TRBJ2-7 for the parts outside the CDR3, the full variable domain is KAGVTQTPRYLIKTRGQQVTLSCSPISGHRSVSWYQQTPGQGLQFLFEYFSETQRNKGNFPGRFSGRQFSNSRSEMNVSTLELGDSALYLCASSLGTGGYEQYFGPGTRLTVT.

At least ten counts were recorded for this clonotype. The DNA for the CDR3 is TGCAGTGCTGCGGACAGGGGAACCGAGCAGTACTTC. Its protein product is CSAADRGTEQYF. The chain links TRBV20-1 to TRBJ2-7; 9 bases line up with TRBD1. This CDR3 comprises 12 residues. CDR1 is DFQATT and CDR2 is SNEGSKA in the germline V gene (reference sequence). The V segment lost 5 bases and the J segment 6 bases; nucleotides outside the gene matches: 5.